Below are 10 T cell receptor beta chains sequenced from a single sample in a study of response to subunit inactivated influenza vaccine. MiXCR, applied by TCRdb to the RT-PCR reads, yields one record per CDR3 protein. Here the sample spans hundreds of thousands of distinct CDR3 sequences, approximately 14% being singletons. The sequences come from PBMCs from blood, collected less than 15 days before vaccination. These receptor sequences come from a man aged 45 to 65 who received an inactivated influenza vaccine.

The J gene is TRBJ2-1, the V gene TRBV7-2; TRBD2 matches at 8 bases. In germline, CDR1 is SGHTA, CDR2 FQGNSA. V lost 3 bases to trimming and J lost 8 bases; unmatched junction nucleotides: 12. The CDR3 has 16 residues. CDR3 in amino acids: CASSLEPGLVYHEQFF. CDR3 nucleotide sequence: TGTGCCAGCAGCTTGGAACCGGGACTAGTGTACCATGAGCAGTTCTTC.

V gene TRBV28 combines with J gene TRBJ2-6; tentatively, D is TRBD1 (5 bases). Per the germline V gene, CDR1 is MDHEN and CDR2 is SYDVKM. Between the trimmed V and J ends, which lost 5 bases and 4 bases, there was a span of 21 bases. CDR3 size: 18 residues. CDR3 DNA: TGTGCCAGCAGTCTGCCCTGGACATCTCCTAGAGGGGCCAACGTCCTGACTTTC. It is translated as CASSLPWTSPRGANVLTF.

At least ten counts were recorded for this clonotype. The chain recombines TRBV7-9 with TRBJ2-1, with D possibly being TRBD2 (6 bases). CDR1 and CDR2 (germline): SEHNR, FQNEAQ (reference sequence). V lost 4 bases and J lost 6, with 16 bases in between. The CDR3 runs 15 residues. The CDR3 DNA is TGTGCCAGCAGCTCGACTAGTTGGGTCTCCAATGAGCAGTTCTTC. This translates into CASSSTSWVSNEQFF.

The chain uses TRBV7-2 and TRBJ2-7; 11 positions agree with TRBD2. CDR3 length: 14 amino acids. Germline lookup yields CDR1 SGHTA and CDR2 FQGNSA. With V trimmed by 5 bases and J by 2 bases, 2 bases remained unmatched. The CDR3 DNA follows: TGTGCCAGCAGCGAGGGACTAGCGGCCTACGAGCAGTACTTC. As protein: CASSEGLAAYEQYF.

As DNA, the CDR3 is TGCGCCAGCAGCCACCGCTCCGGGACAGGCCCCGGGGAGCTGTTTTTT. The encoded protein is CASSHRSGTGPGELFF. The chain joins TRBV5-1 to TRBJ2-2; 8 nucleotides line up with TRBD1. In germline, CDR1 is SGHRS, CDR2 YFSETQ. CDR3 size: 16 residues. Trimming removed 4 bases from V and 6 bases from J; junction bases left unmatched: 11.

With respect to this clonotype: A read error is possible here, since a much larger clone lies one base away. The chain carries TRBV3-1 and TRBJ2-7; 10 bases map to TRBD2. Germline CDR1 LGHDT, CDR2 YNNKEL (reference sequence). This CDR3 is built from 16 residues. This CDR3 reads CDSSQGSGRASYEQYF. The CDR3 coding sequence is TGTGACAGCAGCCAAGGCAGCGGGAGGGCCTCCTACGAGCAGTACTTC.

The rearrangement joins TRBV12-3 or TRBV12-4 to TRBJ2-4; D unclear. The CDR3 is 14 amino acids. The V end lost 5 bases, the J end lost 0 bases, and 8 bases lay between the germline ends. Here the CDR3 DNA reads TGTGCCAGCAGTCGGGCTTTAGCCAAAAACATTCAGTACTTC. Protein sequence: CASSRALAKNIQYF.

This clonotype showed up just a few times. V usage is TRBV7-8 and J usage is TRBJ1-5, with D hard to call. CDR3 length: 16 residues. CDR1 SGHVS and CDR2 FQNEAQ come from the germline V gene. V lost 0 bases and J 4 bases, leaving 13 bases between the germline ends. The CDR3 bases are TGTGCCAGCAGCTTAGCGCGTGTGACGGAAAATCAGCCCCAGCATTTT. It codes for CASSLARVTENQPQHF.

This clonotype occurred a few times. The chain uses TRBV5-5 and TRBJ1-3; D is perhaps TRBD1 (5 bases). Germline CDR1 reads SGHKS; CDR2 reads YYEKEE (reference sequence). This CDR3 is 17 amino acids long. Trimming left V 0 bases short and J 0 bases short, with 13 bases between. The CDR3 sequence: CASSLGAGMGSGNTIYF. The DNA for the CDR3 is TGTGCCAGCAGCTTGGGCGCAGGGATGGGCTCTGGAAACACCATATATTTT.

This clonotype was detected only a few times. This sequence joins TRBV11-2 and TRBJ1-4; D call uncertain. CDR1 and CDR2 (germline): SGHAT, FQNNGV. The CDR3 is 11 amino acids. Trimming took off 9 bases at V and 4 bases at J, with 6 bases between the two ends. For the CDR3, the DNA is TGTGCCAGTGGACTTAATGAAAAACTGTTTTTT. This encodes CASGLNEKLFF.